The 27 T cell receptor beta chains below were found in one sample sequenced in a study of cytotoxic CD8 clonotypes in ibrutinib-treated CLL. Using immunoSEQ multiplex PCR, the repertoire was profiled, and TCRdb retains in-frame clones only, with some absent. Altogether approximately 320,000 clones are present, roughly 70% being singletons, with the ten largest covering about 6.7%. The sample in question was PBMCs, obtained after 36 months of ibrutinib treatment. These receptors came from a human donor with chronic lymphocytic leukemia.

The rearrangement joins TRBV7-8 to TRBJ2-3; D is unclear. V lost 2 bases to trimming and J lost 4 bases, with 13 bases between them. This CDR3 contains 15 residues. CDR1 is SGHVS, CDR2 FQNEAQ, per germline. The CDR3 bases are TGTGCCAGCAGCTTATCGAAGTACGAGCCAGATACGCAGTATTTT. Protein product: CASSLSKYEPDTQYF.

The rearrangement joins TRBV5-1 to TRBJ1-6, with no clear D. This CDR3 is built from 15 residues. V was shortened by 3 bases and J by 5 bases, with 12 bases between the two germline ends. Germline V gene lookup returns CDR1 SGHRS and CDR2 YFSETQ. DNA of the CDR3: TGCGCCAGCAGCTCGACGGGAATTAATAATTCACCCCTCCACTTT. Translation gives CASSSTGINNSPLHF.

For the CDR3, the DNA is TGTGCCAGCAGCTTCCGACAGGGGAGCACAGATACGCAGTATTTT. Its protein is CASSFRQGSTDTQYF. The chain recombines TRBV11-2 with TRBJ2-3, with 8 bases lining up with TRBD1. This CDR3 is built from 15 residues. V was pared by 3 bases and J by 0 bases, with 2 bases of the junction left unmatched. Germline loops: CDR1 SGHAT, CDR2 FQNNGV.

The V and J genes are TRBV18 and TRBJ1-6, with D hard to call. This CDR3 has 14 residues. Germline lookup yields CDR1 KGHSH and CDR2 LQKENI. V was cut by 2 bases and J by 10 bases, with 12 bases left in between. The CDR3 coding sequence is TGTGCCAGCTCACCATGGCCGACGGAATCACCCCTCCACTTT. Protein: CASSPWPTESPLHF.

The rearrangement uses TRBV15 and TRBJ2-7; 9 bases line up with TRBD2. The trim removed 5 bases at V and 6 bases at J, leaving 17 bases unmatched. Germline V gene data show CDR1 as LNHNV and CDR2 as YYDKDF (reference sequence). This CDR3 region has 17 residues. CDR3 coding DNA: TGTGCCACCAGCCGGCCCTCTAGCGGGACCCTAAGAAGCGAGCAGTACTTC. Its protein product is CATSRPSSGTLRSEQYF.

V usage is TRBV7-9 and J usage is TRBJ2-5; tentatively, D is TRBD2 (5 bases). The CDR3 extends over 15 amino acids. CDR1 SEHNR and CDR2 FQNEAQ come from the germline V gene (reference sequence). V was shortened by 3 bases and J by 7 bases, with 18 bases between the two germline ends. CDR3 protein: CASSLGTDLGGTQYF. The CDR3 DNA reads as TGTGCCAGCAGCTTGGGTACAGATCTAGGAGGGACCCAGTACTTC.

The chain has TRBV5-6 and TRBJ1-2, with a possible D match to TRBD1 (5 bases). Germline CDR1 is SGHDT and CDR2 is YYEEEE. The CDR3 has 13 amino acids. V was cut by 4 bases and J by 4 bases, with 11 bases left in between. CDR3 residues: CASSHDSRYGYTF. The CDR3 DNA reads as TGTGCCAGCAGCCATGACAGTCGCTATGGCTACACCTTC.

V is TRBV19 and J is TRBJ1-5; D is unclear. Trimming pared 3 bases from V and 7 bases from J, leaving 16 bases between. The CDR3 is 15 amino acids. Germline CDR1 is LNHDA and CDR2 is SQIVND (reference sequence). CDR3 sequence reads: CASSMAWGAGQPQHF. DNA of the CDR3: TGTGCCAGTAGTATGGCGTGGGGAGCGGGCCAGCCCCAGCATTTT.

This clone was found a few times. The chain has TRBV2 and TRBJ2-7; D might be TRBD2 (6 bases). From germline, CDR1 is SNHLY and CDR2 FYNNEI. Trimming left V 4 bases short and J 3 bases short, with 22 bases between. This CDR3 comprises 17 residues. CDR3 sequence: CASSAPRLGTPDYEQYF. CDR3 DNA: TGTGCCAGCAGTGCACCGAGGCTCGGGACTCCCGACTACGAGCAGTACTTC.

The chain uses TRBV19 and TRBJ1-3; D gene ambiguous. From germline, CDR1 is LNHDA and CDR2 SQIVND (reference sequence). The CDR3 has 14 amino acids. The V end lost 8 bases, the J end lost 0 bases, and 11 bases lay between the germline ends. CDR3 sequence: CASQASHSGNTIYF. The CDR3 DNA reads as TGTGCCAGTCAGGCCTCTCACTCTGGAAACACCATATATTTT.

The genes are TRBV7-2 and TRBJ2-5; 11 bases map to TRBD2. V shed 5 bases, J shed 4 bases, and the junction held 6 bases outside the gene matches. In germline, CDR1 is SGHTA, CDR2 FQGNSA. The CDR3 length is 15 residues. CDR3 sequence reads: CASSDSGRAGETQYF. CDR3 nucleotides: TGTGCCAGCAGCGATAGCGGGAGGGCCGGAGAGACCCAGTACTTC. The whole variable domain, filled in from reference TRBV7-2 and TRBJ2-5, reads GAGVSQSPSNKVTEKGKDVELRCDPISGHTALYWYRQSLGQGLEFLIYFQGNSAPDKSGLPSDRFSAERTGGSVSTLTIQRTQQEDSAVYLCASSDSGRAGETQYFGPGTRLLVL.

The V call is TRBV7-8, the J call TRBJ2-1, with a weak D call TRBD1 (5 bases). The germline V gene has CDR1 SGHVS and CDR2 FQNEAQ. The V gene lost 3 bases and the J gene lost 10 bases, with 25 bases spanning the gap. CDR3 length: 17 amino acids. The CDR3 DNA is TGTGCCAGCAGCTTCCCTTCGGCAGGGTCCCACCGAGGCGAGCAGTTCTTC. As protein: CASSFPSAGSHRGEQFF.

The V and J genes are TRBV13 and TRBJ1-2; D unresolved. This CDR3 contains 13 residues. V lost 0 bases and J 5 bases, leaving 7 bases between the germline ends. CDR1 PRHDT and CDR2 FYEKMQ come from the germline V gene (reference sequence). Here the CDR3 reads CASSLGLGYGYTF. Written as DNA, the CDR3 is TGTGCCAGCAGCTTAGGCCTGGGGTATGGCTACACCTTC.

The chain combines TRBV28 with TRBJ1-1; D uncertain. The V gene's germline CDR1 is MDHEN and CDR2 SYDVKM. This CDR3 is built from 13 residues. Trimming removed 6 bases from V and 11 bases from J, with 19 bases in between. CDR3 loop: CASSRQTRLAAFF. As DNA, the CDR3 is TGTGCCAGCAGCCGACAAACCCGACTGGCTGCTTTCTTT.

The gene calls are TRBV6-1 and TRBJ1-1; weak D call: TRBD1 (5 bases). The germline V gene has CDR1 MNHNS and CDR2 SASEGT. V gave up 3 bases and J gave up 1 base, with 15 bases separating them. The CDR3 runs to 16 residues. In nucleotides, the CDR3 is TGTGCCAGCAGTGATCGGGGGTATGACTGGAACACTGAAGCTTTCTTT. Translation gives CASSDRGYDWNTEAFF.

The chain has TRBV7-8 and TRBJ2-7; 10 bases are shared with TRBD1. CDR3 size: 16 residues. Germline trimming cut 3 bases from V and 5 bases from J; bases unmatched to any gene: 10. Germline V gives CDR1 SGHVS, CDR2 FQNEAQ. Written as DNA, the CDR3 is TGTGCCAGCAGCTTCTATCTGACCGGGACAGGGGACGAGCAGTACTTC. Its translation is CASSFYLTGTGDEQYF. Full variable domain (missing parts from reference TRBV7-8 and TRBJ2-7): GAGVSQSPRYKVAKRGQDVALRCDPISGHVSLFWYQQALGQGPEFLTYFQNEAQLDKSGLPSDRFFAERPEGSVSTLKIQRTQQEDSAVYLCASSFYLTGTGDEQYFGPGTRLTVT.

This clone appeared a single time. The V and J genes are TRBV21-1 and TRBJ2-7; the tabulated D call, TRBD2, remains unverified against the DNA. TRBV21-1 is labeled a pseudogene. The CDR3 runs 14 residues. CDR3 sequence reads: CASSNGGGAYEQYF. CDR3 nucleotide sequence: TGTGCCAGCAGCAACGGGGGAGGCGCCTACGAGCAGTACTTC.

The count of this clone is one. Written as DNA, the CDR3 is TGTGCCAGCAGCTTAAGTGGTAGCGGGGGGGCTACCTACAATGAGCAGTTCTTC. Translating it yields CASSLSGSGGATYNEQFF. The chain employs TRBV7-3 and TRBJ2-1, with TRBD2 matching 11 bases. Germline CDR1 SGHTA, CDR2 FQGTGA. The CDR3 extends over 18 amino acids. The V gene end was trimmed by 1 base and the J gene end by 2 bases; junction bases not matched to a gene: 7.

The genes are TRBV7-8 and TRBJ1-2; D ambiguous. Trimming shortened V by 4 bases and J by 4 bases, and 10 bases separated the two germline ends. The CDR3 runs 13 residues. Germline V gene lookup returns CDR1 SGHVS and CDR2 FQNEAQ. CDR3 DNA sequence: TGTGCCAGCAGCTCCAGGACGCCCTATGGCTACACCTTC. Protein sequence: CASSSRTPYGYTF.

This clone was observed a handful of times. This sequence joins TRBV5-6 and TRBJ1-2; 8 bases agree with TRBD1. CDR1 and CDR2 (germline): SGHDT, YYEEEE. The V gene end was trimmed by 0 bases and the J gene end by 4 bases; junction bases not matched to a gene: 2. The CDR3 extends over 14 amino acids. CDR3 protein: CASSLGQGIYGYTF. The CDR3 DNA follows: TGTGCCAGCAGCTTGGGACAGGGGATCTATGGCTACACCTTC.

CDR3 DNA: TGTGCCAGCAGTTTGCGTGGCCTATTGGAGCCCCAGCATTTT. Amino acid sequence: CASSLRGLLEPQHF. This sequence joins TRBV28 and TRBJ1-5, with unresolved D. The CDR3 totals 14 residues. Germline values: CDR1 MDHEN, CDR2 SYDVKM. Trimming pared 3 bases from V and 8 bases from J, leaving 14 bases between.

This clone was picked up a small number of times. V gene TRBV27 combines with J gene TRBJ2-1; TRBD2 matches at 10 bases. The CDR3 runs to 15 residues. With 5 bases clipped from V and 5 bases from J, the junction kept 6 bases outside the gene matches. CDR1 and CDR2 (germline): MNHEY, SMNVEV (reference sequence). CDR3 in DNA: TGTGCCAGCAGTCCTAGCGGGAGTCGGGACAATGAGCAGTTCTTC. This sequence encodes CASSPSGSRDNEQFF.

As regards this clone: In the same sample, other DNA sequences code for this CDR3. The CDR3 sequence: CASSSGGYGYTF. CDR3 in DNA: TGTGCCAGCAGTTCTGGCGGGTATGGCTACACCTTC. J is TRBJ1-2 and V is TRBV6-5; D is undetermined. V was shortened by 4 bases and J by 5 bases, with 8 bases between the two germline ends. CDR1 is MNHEY and CDR2 is SVGAGI in the germline V gene. CDR3 size: 12 residues.

V usage is TRBV18 and J usage is TRBJ2-7; D not resolved. This CDR3 is 15 amino acids long. The germline V gene has CDR1 KGHSH and CDR2 LQKENI. The V and J ends lost 6 bases and 4 bases respectively, with 19 bases between them. CDR3 amino acids: CASSPSSVTHYEQYF. The DNA for the CDR3 is TGTGCCAGCTCTCCAAGCAGTGTAACTCATTACGAGCAGTACTTC.

This clone appeared a few times. The gene calls are TRBV2 and TRBJ1-3; D is possibly TRBD1 (5 bases). CDR1 and CDR2 (germline): SNHLY, FYNNEI. The CDR3 has 14 amino acids. The V end was cut by 6 bases, the J end by 2 bases, with 11 bases between. The CDR3 bases are TGTGCCAGCAGGGGACCGAGGACTGGAAACACCATATATTTT. Its translation: CASRGPRTGNTIYF.

The chain uses TRBV6-1 and TRBJ2-5, with D perhaps assigned TRBD1 or TRBD2 (5 bases each). The length of the CDR3 is 11 residues. V was trimmed by 4 bases and J by 5 bases, leaving 5 bases between them. Germline CDR1 MNHNS, CDR2 SASEGT. The CDR3 DNA follows: TGTGCCAGCAGTGGGGGGGAGACCCAGTACTTC. It codes for CASSGGETQYF.

The chain recombines TRBV7-6 with TRBJ2-1, with 13 bases aligning to TRBD2. Germline assignment: CDR1 SGHVS and CDR2 FNYEAQ. The V and J ends lost 0 bases and 6 bases, in that order; junction bases with no gene match: 5. The length of the CDR3 is 17 residues. The CDR3 nucleotides are TGTGCCAGCAGCTTAGCTAGGGGACTAGCGGGAAGCAATGAGCAGTTCTTC. Amino acids: CASSLARGLAGSNEQFF. Full variable domain (rest looked up from reference TRBV7-6 and TRBJ2-1): GAGVSQSPRYKVTKRGQDVALRCDPISGHVSLYWYRQALGQGPEFLTYFNYEAQQDKSGLPNDRFSAERPEGSISTLTIQRTEQRDSAMYRCASSLARGLAGSNEQFFGPGTRLTVL.